This T cell receptor beta chain was observed in a study of T-cell memory formation after mild COVID-19. Each CDR3 protein gets one entry after TCRdb re-called the 5' RACE reads with MiXCR. The repertoire includes approximately 240,000 distinct CDR3 sequences, about 16% of them detected once, and approximately 3.4% sits in the top ten. This clonotype was counted between two and nine times. Germline assignment: CDR1 DFQATT and CDR2 SNEGSKA (reference sequence). Trimming shortened V by 2 bases and J by 0 bases, and 8 bases separated the two germline ends. This CDR3 has 14 residues. The sequenced material came from PBMCs or a T cell subset sorted from them (not recorded which). The origin of this receptor is a young man who had mild COVID-19 (a few samples of this study predate the infection). Cell type and time point are not known. The rearrangement uses TRBV20-1 and TRBJ2-1, with TRBD2 as a possible D gene (6 bases). In nucleotides, the CDR3 is TGCAGTGCTAGAACCGGGAGCTCCTACAATGAGCAGTTCTTC. It translates to CSARTGSSYNEQFF.